This T cell receptor (beta chain) was identified in a study of T cell responses to AZD1222 COVID-19 vaccine. Study outcomes and limitations: Mostly white British, mostly female donors; authors suggested clonal diversity may be underestimated. Once two AZD1222 doses were given, Spike-specific TCR breadth and depth went up. Reportedly, nearly half of unique spike TCRs recognized epitopes outside B.1.351/B.1.1.7 mutations.

Measured with immunoSEQ multiplex PCR; TCRdb has only the in-frame clones, and not every one. The data show more than 90,000 clones, with around 84% seen just once and roughly 1.4% held by the top ten. This clone was observed once. As yet, its antigen is unknown. Germline CDR1 and CDR2: LNHDA and SQIVND (reference sequence). J gave up 3 bases and V 5 bases, and 8 bases lay outside the gene matches. CDR3 size: 15 residues. V and J are TRBV19 and TRBJ1-1; 8 bases map to TRBD1. This clonotype was sampled from an adult in good health. The starting material was peripheral blood, obtained on day 0 of AZD1222 vaccination. This chain's CDR3 is CASSAQGAGDTEAFF. For the CDR3, the DNA is TGTGCCAGTAGTGCCCAGGGGGCGGGGGACACTGAAGCTTTCTTT.